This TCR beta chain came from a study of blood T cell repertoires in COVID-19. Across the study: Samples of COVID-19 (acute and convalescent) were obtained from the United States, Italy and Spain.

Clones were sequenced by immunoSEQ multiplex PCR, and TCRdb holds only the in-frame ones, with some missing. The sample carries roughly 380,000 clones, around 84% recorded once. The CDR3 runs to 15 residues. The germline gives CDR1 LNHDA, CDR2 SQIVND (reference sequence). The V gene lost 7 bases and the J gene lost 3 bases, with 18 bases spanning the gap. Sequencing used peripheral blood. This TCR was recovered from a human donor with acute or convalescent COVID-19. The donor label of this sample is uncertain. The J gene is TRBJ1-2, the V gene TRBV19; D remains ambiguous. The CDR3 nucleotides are TGTGCCAGTACCCAACAGCCGGGATGGGACTATGGCTACACCTTC. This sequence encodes CASTQQPGWDYGYTF.